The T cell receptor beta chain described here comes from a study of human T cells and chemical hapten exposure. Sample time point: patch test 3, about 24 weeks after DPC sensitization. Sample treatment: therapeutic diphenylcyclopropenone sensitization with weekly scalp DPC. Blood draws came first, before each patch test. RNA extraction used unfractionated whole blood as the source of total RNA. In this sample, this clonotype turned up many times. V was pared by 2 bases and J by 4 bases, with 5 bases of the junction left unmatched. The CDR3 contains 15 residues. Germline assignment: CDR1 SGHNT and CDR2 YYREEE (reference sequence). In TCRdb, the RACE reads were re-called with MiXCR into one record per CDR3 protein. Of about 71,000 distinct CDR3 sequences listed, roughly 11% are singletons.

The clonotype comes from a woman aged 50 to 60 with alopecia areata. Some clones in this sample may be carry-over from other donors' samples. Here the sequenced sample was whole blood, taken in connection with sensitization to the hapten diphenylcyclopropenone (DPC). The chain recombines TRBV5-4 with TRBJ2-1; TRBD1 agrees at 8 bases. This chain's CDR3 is CASSLYRGSYNEQFF. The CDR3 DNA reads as TGTGCCAGCAGCTTATACAGGGGGTCATACAATGAGCAGTTCTTC.